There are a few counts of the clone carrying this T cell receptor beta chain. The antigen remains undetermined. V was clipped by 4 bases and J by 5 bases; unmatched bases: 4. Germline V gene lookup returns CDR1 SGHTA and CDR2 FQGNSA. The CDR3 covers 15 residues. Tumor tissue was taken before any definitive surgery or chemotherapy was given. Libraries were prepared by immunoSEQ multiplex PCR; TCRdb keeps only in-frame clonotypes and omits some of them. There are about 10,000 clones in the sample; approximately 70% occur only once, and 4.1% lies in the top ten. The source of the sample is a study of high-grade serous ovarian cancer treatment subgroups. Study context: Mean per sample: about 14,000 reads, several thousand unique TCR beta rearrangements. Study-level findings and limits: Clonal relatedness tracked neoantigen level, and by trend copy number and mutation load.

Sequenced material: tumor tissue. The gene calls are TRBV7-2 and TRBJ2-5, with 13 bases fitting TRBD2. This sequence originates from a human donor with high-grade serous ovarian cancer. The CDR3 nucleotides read TGTGCCAGCAGCTGGACTAGCGGGGGAAAGGAGACCCAGTACTTC. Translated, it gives CASSWTSGGKETQYF.